One sample yielded the 4 T cell receptor beta chains listed below, sequenced in a study of blood T cell repertoires in COVID-19. Sequencing was performed with immunoSEQ multiplex PCR; in TCRdb, only in-frame clones are kept and a portion is missing. In the table there are around 130,000 clones, 80% to 85% of which are singletons. Sequencing input: peripheral blood. The receptor source for this set is a woman aged 25-40 years who had recovered from COVID-19.

This clone appeared a single time. V usage is TRBV7-2 and J usage is TRBJ2-5, with 10 positions matching TRBD2. With V trimmed by 3 bases and J by 2 bases, 9 bases remained unmatched. The length of the CDR3 is 17 residues. Germline loops: CDR1 SGHTA, CDR2 FQGNSA. CDR3 in DNA: TGTGCCAGCAGCTTCGGTGCGGGGACTAGCGTACAAGAGACCCAGTACTTC. Protein sequence: CASSFGAGTSVQETQYF.

The CDR3, as DNA: TGTGCCAGCAGCCGTTCTAGCCAAGAGACCCAGTACTTC. It encodes CASSRSSQETQYF. The chain joins TRBV7-3 to TRBJ2-5; D is undetermined. CDR1 and CDR2 from the germline V gene are SGHTA and FQGTGA. V was cut by 5 bases and J by 1 base, with 8 bases left in between. The CDR3 loop spans 13 amino acids.

The rearrangement uses TRBV11-2 and TRBJ2-7, with 8 bases that match TRBD1. Germline loops: CDR1 SGHAT, CDR2 FQNNGV. J gave up 2 bases and V 5 bases, and 5 bases lay outside the gene matches. This CDR3 has 14 amino acids. CDR3 residues: CASSPGTGAYEQYF. The CDR3 bases are TGTGCCAGCAGCCCCGGGACAGGCGCCTACGAGCAGTACTTC. The full variable domain, with the rest looked up from reference TRBV11-2 and TRBJ2-7, is EAGVAQSPRYKIIEKRQSVAFWCNPISGHATLYWYQQILGQGPKLLIQFQNNGVVDDSQLPKDRFSAERLKGVDSTLKIQPAKLEDSAVYLCASSPGTGAYEQYFGPGTRLTVT.

This clone was observed a handful of times. The chain couples TRBV29-1 to TRBJ2-7; 11 positions match TRBD2. Germline CDR1 is SQVTM and CDR2 is ANQGSEA. The length of the CDR3 is 15 residues. The V segment lost 3 bases and the J segment 3 bases; nucleotides outside the gene matches: 7. The CDR3 loop is CSVEGLTSGDYEQYF. Written as DNA, the CDR3 is TGCAGCGTTGAGGGGCTGACTAGCGGGGACTACGAGCAGTACTTC.